The 15 T cell receptor beta chains listed next were all sequenced from one sample in a study of blood T cell repertoires in COVID-19. Repertoires were generated with immunoSEQ multiplex PCR, while TCRdb's copy carries only in-frame clones and drops some. The sample holds about 160,000 clones; 85% are singletons and the top ten take 3% to 3.5%. Sequencing used peripheral blood. These receptors came from a human donor with acute or convalescent COVID-19. The donor label of this sample is uncertain.

The V call is TRBV3-1 (or the pseudogene TRBV3-2), the J call TRBJ2-1; no reliable D call. The CDR3 has 11 amino acids. The V end was cut by 3 bases, the J end by 7 bases, with 4 bases between. Germline CDR1 reads LGHDT; CDR2 reads YNNKEL (reference sequence). This chain's CDR3 is CASSHRNEQFF. CDR3 nucleotide sequence: TGTGCCAGCAGCCATAGAAATGAGCAGTTCTTC.

As regards this clone: Other DNA variants within this sample encode the same CDR3. The chain employs TRBV12-3 or TRBV12-4 and TRBJ1-6, with 7 bases that match TRBD1. V shed 6 bases and J 9 bases; nucleotides not matched to a gene: 5. The CDR3 contains 13 residues. The CDR3 reads CASRRDSPSPLHF. The CDR3 coding sequence is TGTGCCAGCAGGCGGGACAGTCCTTCACCCCTCCACTTT.

This chain connects TRBV15 to TRBJ2-5; 9 bases match TRBD2. CDR3 length: 16 residues. Trimming at V came to 0 bases and at J to 4 bases, leaving 6 bases not matched to a gene. Germline V gene lookup returns CDR1 LNHNV and CDR2 YYDKDF (reference sequence). The CDR3: CATSRDRAGGPETQYF. CDR3 nucleotide sequence: TGTGCCACCAGCAGAGATCGGGCGGGGGGGCCAGAGACCCAGTACTTC.

The rearrangement links TRBV9 to TRBJ2-2; TRBD1 agrees at 9 bases. The CDR3 has 16 residues. V was clipped by 2 bases and J by 6 bases; unmatched bases: 8. Germline lookup yields CDR1 SGDLS and CDR2 YYNGEE. CDR3 sequence: CASSVLPGQGSGELFF. The CDR3 DNA sequence: TGTGCCAGCAGCGTTCTACCGGGACAGGGATCCGGGGAGCTGTTTTTT.

This chain uses TRBV19 with TRBJ1-1; TRBD1 matches at 7 bases. This CDR3 contains 15 residues. V was clipped by 5 bases and J by 1 base; unmatched bases: 7. Germline assignment: CDR1 LNHDA and CDR2 SQIVND (reference sequence). CDR3 nucleotide sequence: TGTGCCAGTAGTGTCGACAGGGTTCGGAACACTGAAGCTTTCTTT. Amino acid sequence: CASSVDRVRNTEAFF.

The chain is built from TRBV5-1 and TRBJ2-5; TRBD2 aligns across 7 bases. CDR1 and CDR2 (germline): SGHRS, YFSETQ. V lost 2 bases to trimming and J lost 5 bases; unmatched junction nucleotides: 9. The CDR3 spans 15 residues. The CDR3 DNA is TGCGCCAGCAGCTTTCAAGGCGGGAGAGGGGAGACCCAGTACTTC. Protein: CASSFQGGRGETQYF.

In DNA, the CDR3 is TGTGCCAGCACCACGACAGGGTTAATCAACATTCAGTACTTC. This codes for CASTTTGLINIQYF. The chain couples TRBV6-5 to TRBJ2-4, with TRBD1 matching over 7 bases. In germline, CDR1 is MNHEY, CDR2 SVGAGI. Trimming removed 7 bases from V and 7 bases from J; junction bases left unmatched: 10. This CDR3 is 14 amino acids long.

The rearrangement joins TRBV6-5 to TRBJ2-5; D not resolved. The CDR3 loop spans 13 amino acids. Germline V gene data show CDR1 as MNHEY and CDR2 as SVGAGI. The V gene lost 7 bases and the J gene lost 3 bases, with 12 bases spanning the gap. The CDR3 DNA sequence: TGTGCCAGCACACGCGGATTAAAAGAGACCCAGTACTTC. It encodes CASTRGLKETQYF.

The rearrangement uses TRBV30 and TRBJ1-3; D gene uncertain. The CDR3 contains 14 residues. The germline V gene encodes CDR1 GTSNPN and CDR2 SVGIG (reference sequence). V gave up 2 bases and J gave up 4 bases, with 12 bases separating them. The CDR3 DNA is TGTGCCTGGAGTACCCTCGGGGTCGGAAACACCATATATTTT. Translating gives CAWSTLGVGNTIYF.

This chain links TRBV29-1 with TRBJ1-1; TRBD1 might be the D (6 bases). The CDR3 has 13 amino acids. V lost 3 bases and J 3 bases, leaving 11 bases between the germline ends. Germline assignment: CDR1 SQVTM and CDR2 ANQGSEA. CDR3 in amino acids: CSVDGGLYTEAFF. CDR3 in DNA: TGCAGCGTTGACGGGGGGCTTTACACTGAAGCTTTCTTT.

This clone was counted between two and nine times. The chain carries TRBV4-1 and TRBJ2-7; D might be TRBD2 (7 bases). Looked up from germline, CDR1 is MGHRA and CDR2 is YSYEKL. V gave up 4 bases and J gave up 2 bases, with 18 bases separating them. The CDR3 consists of 16 residues. The CDR3 region has the DNA TGCGCCAGCAGCCTCTCTGGGGGGGGGCCACCCTACGAGCAGTACTTC. Its protein product is CASSLSGGGPPYEQYF.

This clone occurred once. V and J are TRBV9 and TRBJ1-2; 10 bases are shared with TRBD1. J was trimmed by 6 bases and V by 3 bases; bases with no gene match: 2. Germline CDR1 SGDLS, CDR2 YYNGEE. There are 13 residues in the CDR3. CDR3 in amino acids: CASSETGGDGYTF. The CDR3 DNA follows: TGTGCCAGCAGCGAGACAGGGGGCGATGGCTACACCTTC. The whole variable domain, remainder taken from reference TRBV9 and TRBJ1-2, is DSGVTQTPKHLITATGQRVTLRCSPRSGDLSVYWYQQSLDQGLQFLIQYYNGEERAKGNILERFSAQQFPDLHSELNLSSLELGDSALYFCASSETGGDGYTFGSGTRLTVV.

V usage is TRBV3-1 (or the pseudogene TRBV3-2) and J usage is TRBJ2-4; TRBD2 might be the D (6 bases). Germline V gene lookup returns CDR1 LGHDT and CDR2 YNNKEL (reference sequence). This CDR3 spans 16 amino acids. The germline V and J ends were trimmed by 0 bases and 1 base, with 10 bases remaining between them. The CDR3 nucleotides read TGTGCCAGCAGCCAAGATGGGGGGTGGGCCAAAAACATTCAGTACTTC. Translated, it gives CASSQDGGWAKNIQYF.

This clone appeared once. V gene TRBV6-1 combines with J gene TRBJ1-2, with TRBD1 matching 7 bases. There are 15 residues in the CDR3. Germline V gene lookup returns CDR1 MNHNS and CDR2 SASEGT. After removal of 1 base from V and 4 bases from J, the junction contained 6 bases not matched to a gene. The CDR3 reads CASSEGWDSSYGYTF. The DNA of the CDR3 is TGTGCCAGCAGTGAAGGATGGGACAGCTCCTATGGCTACACCTTC.

This clone was seen only a few times. CDR3 protein: CASDGTGGHYEQYF. CDR3 sequence (DNA): TGTGCCAGCGACGGGACAGGGGGACACTACGAGCAGTACTTC. The chain is built from TRBV21-1 and TRBJ2-7; the DNA was not used to check the table's D call, TRBD1. TRBV21-1 is marked as a pseudogene. The CDR3 covers 14 residues.